Given below is one T cell receptor (beta chain) in context. The data belong to a study of beta chain features in type 1 diabetes. For the study at large: Across the samples, over 85 million sorted cells were examined in total.

Germline V gene lookup returns CDR1 SGHDN and CDR2 FVKESK. The CDR3 totals 15 residues. V lost 4 bases, J lost 7 bases, and 16 bases lay in between. Since all of the isolated RNA was reverse transcribed, expressed TCRB transcripts were what got sequenced. Repertoires were generated with immunoSEQ multiplex PCR, while TCRdb's copy carries only in-frame clones and drops some. The top ten clones hold about 0.034% of a sample with roughly 450,000 clones, approximately 15% of them seen once. Sequencing was performed on naive CD4+ T cells from blood. This chain links TRBV14 with TRBJ1-4; a possible D gene is TRBD1 (5 bases). The clonotype comes from a man aged 30-40 years in good health. Here the CDR3 DNA reads TGTGCCAGCAGCCCCATGGGGGGTTTTGGTGAAAAACTGTTTTTT. Translated, it gives CASSPMGGFGEKLFF. Looking up the rest from reference TRBV14 and TRBJ1-4 gives the full variable domain: EAGVTQFPSHSVIEKGQTVTLRCDPISGHDNLYWYRRVMGKEIKFLLHFVKESKQDESGMPNNRFLAERTGGTYSTLKVQPAELEDSGVYFCASSPMGGFGEKLFFGSGTQLSVL.